One TCR beta chain is described in this entry. The CDR3 is 13 amino acids. Germline V gene sequence: CDR1 SGHAT, CDR2 FQDESV (reference sequence). The V gene lost 3 bases and the J gene lost 6 bases, with 9 bases spanning the gap. Produced via immunoSEQ multiplex PCR; TCRdb's table is partial and in-frame only. This table has around 280,000 clones, 86% appearing once. This entry comes from a study of blood T cell repertoires in COVID-19. The origin of this receptor is a woman aged 25 to 45 who had recovered from COVID-19. The chain couples TRBV11-1 to TRBJ1-5; D call uncertain. Sequencing was carried out using peripheral blood. CDR3 coding DNA: TGTGCCAGCAGCTTCCGGGAGGGTCAGCCCCAGCATTTT. It is translated as CASSFREGQPQHF.